These T cell receptor beta chains were read from a single sample in a study of blood T cell repertoires in COVID-19. Profiling relied on immunoSEQ multiplex PCR, and the TCRdb table lists in-frame clones only, not all of them. The sample holds about 200,000 clones, 80% to 90% seen once. The sample comprised peripheral blood. These receptors all come from a man in his forties with acute or convalescent COVID-19. The CDR3 runs from the conserved cysteine through the conserved F or W. D genes are given only for firm matches. Size is stated for part of the rows, as once, few or many counts, or as a class when the clone is expanded.

cdr3_aa cdr3_nt d_call clone_size j_call v_call
CASSFADSTEAFF TGTGCCAGCAGTTTTGCCGATTCGACAGAAGCTTTCTTT . . TRBJ1-1 TRBV27
CASRSGTSGRNEQFF TGTGCCAGCAGGTCCGGGACTAGCGGTCGTAATGAGCAGTTCTTC TRBD2 . TRBJ2-1 TRBV7-2
CASSRQGKAGSGANVLTF TGTGCCAGTAGCAGACAGGGGAAAGCGGGCTCTGGGGCCAACGTCCTGACTTTC TRBD1 . TRBJ2-6 TRBV19
CASSDQAGAYNEQFF TGTGCCAGCTCTGACCAGGCGGGGGCCTACAATGAGCAGTTCTTC TRBD2 . TRBJ2-1 TRBV2
CASRPTQGEHTEAFF TGTGCCAGCAGACCTACACAGGGGGAGCACACTGAAGCTTTCTTT TRBD1 . TRBJ1-1 TRBV3-1/TRBV3-2
CASSPWASGNGDEQFF TGTGCCAGCAGCCCGTGGGCTAGCGGGAACGGCGATGAGCAGTTCTTC TRBD2 . TRBJ2-1 TRBV5-4
CASSHRDRGPRGNTEAFF TGTGCCAGTAGTCACCGGGACAGGGGGCCTAGGGGGAACACTGAAGCTTTCTTT TRBD1 . TRBJ1-1 TRBV19
CACHRRLADYEQYF TGTGCCTGTCACAGGCGGCTAGCGGACTACGAGCAGTACTTC TRBD2 . TRBJ2-7 TRBV28
CASTTSGDRGLRFF TGTGCCAGCACCACCTCAGGGGACAGGGGGCTTCGGTTCTTC TRBD1 . TRBJ2-1 TRBV6-5
CASSLRGGREAFF TGTGCCAGCAGTTTGCGGGGAGGGCGTGAAGCTTTCTTT . . TRBJ1-1 TRBV27
CASSIGTGEPQPQHF TGTGCCAGTAGTATCGGGACAGGGGAACCTCAGCCCCAGCATTTT TRBD1 many TRBJ1-5 TRBV19
CASSNPTSGAYNEQFF TGTGCCAGCAGCAACCCGACTAGCGGGGCCTACAATGAGCAGTTCTTC TRBD2 few TRBJ2-1 TRBV7-9
CASTLSYRANSPLHF TGTGCCAGCACCCTATCATACAGGGCAAATTCACCCCTCCACTTT . few TRBJ1-6 TRBV6-5
CASSLQGLAKNIQYF TGTGCCAGCAGCCTTCAGGGTCTAGCCAAAAACATTCAGTACTTC . . TRBJ2-4 TRBV5-4
CASSLEGQRRRIGSPLHF TGTGCCAGCAGCTTAGAAGGCCAAAGACGGAGGATAGGGTCACCCCTCCACTTT . once TRBJ1-6 TRBV11-2
CAWSRATGSYNEQFF TGTGCCTGGAGTAGAGCGACGGGATCCTACAATGAGCAGTTCTTC . . TRBJ2-1 TRBV30
CASERAGAYNEQFF TGTGCCAGCGAAAGAGCGGGGGCCTACAATGAGCAGTTCTTC TRBD2 . TRBJ2-1 TRBV14
CASSLTTVNTGELFF TGTGCCAGCAGCCTGACGACAGTGAACACCGGGGAGCTGTTTTTT . few TRBJ2-2 TRBV11-3
CASSLYRTGSYNEQFF TGTGCCAGCAGTCTCTATAGGACAGGGTCCTACAATGAGCAGTTCTTC TRBD1 . TRBJ2-1 TRBV27
CASTPARGGTDTQYF TGTGCCAGCACCCCGGCGCGGGGGGGCACAGATACGCAGTATTTT TRBD2 . TRBJ2-3 TRBV7-2
CASSIAQGSYEQYF TGTGCCAGTAGTATAGCGCAGGGGTCCTACGAGCAGTACTTC . . TRBJ2-7 TRBV19